A single sample is the source of the 19 T cell receptor beta chains below, sequenced in a study of blood T cell repertoires in COVID-19. TCRdb's table, derived via immunoSEQ multiplex PCR, lists solely in-frame clones and lacks some. The repertoire consists of 250,000 or so clones, with roughly 86% occurring once and the leading ten covering approximately 7%. The specimen was peripheral blood. These receptors came from a woman in her 70s with active or convalescent COVID-19.

This clone was detected a few times. The rearrangement joins TRBV6-2 or TRBV6-3 to TRBJ2-7; TRBD1 agrees at 8 bases. The CDR3 is 14 residues long. V lost 5 bases to trimming and J lost 6 bases; unmatched junction nucleotides: 9. CDR1 is MNHEY, CDR2 SVGEGT, per germline. Here the CDR3 reads CASSRWDRMGEQYF. The CDR3 DNA follows: TGTGCCAGCAGTCGTTGGGACAGGATGGGCGAGCAGTACTTC.

The V call is TRBV5-1, the J call TRBJ1-5; D uncertain. The V end was cut by 1 base, the J end by 5 bases, with 10 bases between. CDR1 is SGHRS, CDR2 YFSETQ, per germline. The CDR3 runs to 14 residues. CDR3 sequence (DNA): TGCGCCAGCAGCTTGATGGGTCAGGATCAGCCCCAGCATTTT. It is translated as CASSLMGQDQPQHF. The variable domain in full, completed from reference TRBV5-1 and TRBJ1-5, reads KAGVTQTPRYLIKTRGQQVTLSCSPISGHRSVSWYQQTPGQGLQFLFEYFSETQRNKGNFPGRFSGRQFSNSRSEMNVSTLELGDSALYLCASSLMGQDQPQHFGDGTRLSIL.

This clone was counted a single time. The chain couples TRBV7-6 to TRBJ2-5, with TRBD2 identical over 9 bases. The CDR3 length is 18 residues. The germline gives CDR1 SGHVS, CDR2 FNYEAQ. V trimming: 0 bases; J trimming: 2 bases; junction bases outside the gene matches: 10. The CDR3 DNA reads TGTGCCAGCAGCTTAGCCCTCCCCCGAGCGGGGGGTCAAGAGACCCAGTACTTC. It yields the protein CASSLALPRAGGQETQYF.

The genes are TRBV7-3 and TRBJ1-1; D is uncertain. The ends were cut back, 5 bases at V and 1 base at J, with 8 bases in the middle. The length of the CDR3 is 13 residues. Germline-derived CDR1 and CDR2 are SGHTA and FQGTGA. The CDR3 bases are TGTGCCAGCAGCCGGAGTGGGAACACTGAAGCTTTCTTT. It specifies CASSRSGNTEAFF.

The CDR3 region is CASSSGLQTTDTQYF. The CDR3, as DNA: TGTGCCAGCAGCTCAGGACTCCAAACCACAGATACGCAGTATTTT. The V and J genes are TRBV9 and TRBJ2-3; TRBD2 is a possible D gene (5 bases). The V end was cut by 4 bases, the J end by 2 bases, with 14 bases between. The CDR3 has 15 amino acids. Germline V lookup: CDR1 SGDLS, CDR2 YYNGEE.

The rearrangement links TRBV11-2 to TRBJ2-3, with D possibly matching TRBD2 (5 bases). V was cut by 7 bases and J by 1 base, with 15 bases left in between. This CDR3 spans 15 amino acids. The V gene's germline CDR1 is SGHAT and CDR2 FQNNGV. CDR3 coding DNA: TGTGCCAGCAAGCCCAGAGGGTTGGGCACAGATACGCAGTATTTT. Translated: CASKPRGLGTDTQYF.

CDR3 bases: TGCGCCAGCACGAGTGGCAATCAGCCCCAGCATTTT. Amino acids: CASTSGNQPQHF. The chain has TRBV10-2 and TRBJ1-5; the D is unclear. Deletions cut 7 bases from V and 2 bases from J, with 6 bases between. The CDR3 runs to 12 residues. CDR1 and CDR2 from the germline V gene are WSHSY and SAAADI.

The CDR3 sequence is CASSQDGGTVNQPQHF. Here the CDR3 DNA reads TGTGCCAGCAGCCAAGATGGGGGGACAGTCAATCAGCCCCAGCATTTT. The chain couples TRBV2 to TRBJ1-5, with 7 bases aligning to TRBD1. Germline CDR1 SNHLY, CDR2 FYNNEI. This CDR3 contains 16 residues. The V and J ends lost 6 bases and 3 bases, in that order; junction bases with no gene match: 11.

This clone was observed a single time. The chain has TRBV18 and TRBJ2-1; TRBD1 matches 8 bases. The CDR3 consists of 17 residues. V was pared by 0 bases and J by 6 bases, with 10 bases of the junction left unmatched. The germline CDR1 and CDR2 sequences are KGHSH and LQKENI. The CDR3 nucleotides read TGTGCCAGCTCACCACCGGGCGGGACAGGATGGGGCAATGAGCAGTTCTTC. Amino acids: CASSPPGGTGWGNEQFF.

The CDR3 DNA reads TGTGCCAGCAGTCTACACACAGCGAACACCGGGGAGCTGTTTTTT. This sequence encodes CASSLHTANTGELFF. V gene TRBV6-2 or TRBV6-3 combines with J gene TRBJ2-2; no reliable D call. V shed 5 bases and J shed 0 bases, with 10 bases lying between them. CDR3 length: 15 amino acids. Germline CDR1 reads MNHEY; CDR2 reads SVGEGT.

The V and J genes are TRBV27 and TRBJ2-2; D is undetermined. Germline-derived CDR1 and CDR2 are MNHEY and SMNVEV (reference sequence). This CDR3 is built from 14 residues. V was shortened by 7 bases and J by 1 base, with 10 bases between the two germline ends. CDR3 region: CASTYSGNTGELFF. The CDR3 region has the DNA TGTGCCAGCACCTATTCGGGGAACACCGGGGAGCTGTTTTTT.

V is TRBV7-6 and J is TRBJ1-6; TRBD1 might be the D (5 bases). V lost 3 bases and J lost 7, with 13 bases in between. This CDR3 is built from 15 residues. CDR1 is SGHVS, CDR2 FNYEAQ, per germline. CDR3 in amino acids: CASSFGGTPNSPLHF. For the CDR3, the DNA is TGTGCCAGCAGCTTCGGAGGGACCCCAAATTCACCCCTCCACTTT.

Points on this clone: Other DNA sequences in the same sample also yield this CDR3. The J gene is TRBJ2-7, the V gene TRBV6-1; D ambiguous. This CDR3 region has 12 residues. Trimming cost V 2 bases and J 3 bases, with 5 bases left between them. Germline assignment: CDR1 MNHNS and CDR2 SASEGT. The CDR3 spells CASSELGYEQYF. DNA for the CDR3: TGTGCCAGCAGTGAACTAGGCTACGAGCAGTACTTC.

This clone showed up just a few times. The rearrangement joins TRBV25-1 to TRBJ1-4; 9 nucleotides line up with TRBD1. This CDR3 has 16 residues. With 3 bases clipped from V and 8 bases from J, the junction kept 10 bases outside the gene matches. Germline V gene data show CDR1 as MGHDK and CDR2 as SYGVNS. DNA for the CDR3: TGTGCCAGCAGTGATAGGGGGACGACAGGGGGGGAAAAACTGTTTTTT. Its translation: CASSDRGTTGGEKLFF.

The V call is TRBV5-4, the J call TRBJ1-4, with 9 nucleotides matching TRBD1. Germline V CDR1 and CDR2: SGHNT, YYREEE (reference sequence). The CDR3 sequence is 16 residues long. Trimming removed 3 bases from V and 8 bases from J; junction bases left unmatched: 11. As DNA, the CDR3 is TGTGCCAGCAGCTCGGAAGGAACAGGGGGCCGGGAAAAACTGTTTTTT. Translation: CASSSEGTGGREKLFF.

The count of this clone is one. The chain is built from TRBV5-1 and TRBJ2-3; 9 bases are shared with TRBD1. Germline V gives CDR1 SGHRS, CDR2 YFSETQ. The CDR3 is 16 residues long. Trimming at V came to 0 bases and at J to 3 bases, leaving 5 bases not matched to a gene. CDR3 amino acids: CASSLAGQGGTDTQYF. CDR3 DNA sequence: TGCGCCAGCAGCTTGGCGGGACAGGGTGGGACAGATACGCAGTATTTT.

The V call is TRBV5-1, the J call TRBJ2-3, with 8 bases identical to TRBD2. The CDR3 contains 16 residues. CDR1 is SGHRS and CDR2 is YFSETQ in the germline V gene. J lost 2 bases, V lost 4 bases, and 9 bases had no gene match. The CDR3 reads CASSRQSGGDTDTQYF. CDR3 nucleotides: TGCGCCAGCAGCCGACAGAGCGGGGGAGACACAGATACGCAGTATTTT.

This clone was detected once. The chain combines TRBV6-5 with TRBJ1-5; 9 bases map to TRBD1. The CDR3 has 14 residues. The germline gives CDR1 MNHEY, CDR2 SVGAGI. Losses at the gene ends were 8 bases for V and 9 bases for J; bases not matched to a gene: 11. The CDR3 DNA sequence: TGTGCCAGCTCAAATGGACAGACAGGGGGGCCCCAGCATTTT. This sequence encodes CASSNGQTGGPQHF.

DNA for the CDR3: TGTGCCAGCTCACCTCGGGAGGCCACCACGGGGGAAAAACTGTTTTTT. Translated, it gives CASSPREATTGEKLFF. The V gene is TRBV18, the J gene TRBJ1-4; no clear D gene. The CDR3 is made up of 16 amino acids. Germline V gene lookup returns CDR1 KGHSH and CDR2 LQKENI. Deletions cut 3 bases from V and 8 bases from J, with 19 bases between.